This T cell receptor beta chain was documented in a study of T cell responses to AZD1222 COVID-19 vaccine. Findings of the study overall: Of the AZD1222 recipients, only five to seven were seropositive at baseline.

Trimming cost V 5 bases and J 0 bases, with 11 bases left between them. CDR1 and CDR2 (germline): SGHTA, FQGTGA. The CDR3 totals 16 residues. Of note for this clone: Its antigen is as yet unknown.

Measured with immunoSEQ multiplex PCR; TCRdb has only the in-frame clones, and not every one. The table has some 130,000 clones, under 95% seen once. The rearrangement links TRBV7-3 to TRBJ2-6; TRBD1 is a possible D gene (6 bases). Source: peripheral blood, taken 28 days after the second AZD1222 dose. The receptor's source is an adult who received the AZD1222 COVID-19 vaccine. The CDR3 DNA reads as TGTGCCAGCAGCGTAGAGGGACACTCTGGGGCCAACGTCCTGACTTTC. It specifies CASSVEGHSGANVLTF.